This entry concerns a single T cell receptor beta chain. The antigen remains undetermined. The germline CDR1 and CDR2 sequences are SEHNR and FQNEAQ (reference sequence). J lost 4 bases, V lost 3 bases, and 8 bases had no gene match. The CDR3 spans 15 residues. Researchers ran the PCR with 60 Vbeta and 13 Jbeta primers. The authors' processing: The authors later counted about 80 million unique TCR beta chains, 9.5 million to 13 million of them shared. Method: immunoSEQ multiplex PCR; TCRdb's copy keeps in-frame clones and lacks some. Clone size and V and J calls were adopted from that table, with D and trimming inferred from the DNA. The sample contains 90,000 or so clones, approximately 69% of which appear only once. The data are from a study of cytomegalovirus exposure and HLA in healthy donors. Study-level points and caveats: According to an earlier analysis, most TCR beta V segments yielded productive rearrangements about 87% or about 30% of the time.

This chain links TRBV7-9 with TRBJ1-1; 7 nucleotides align to TRBD1. The sample consisted of PBMCs. The TCR originated in a boy between 5 and 17 years old in good health and CMV-seropositive. CDR3 loop: CASSFGVAGGTEAFF. The CDR3 DNA reads as TGTGCCAGCAGCTTTGGGGTAGCAGGGGGCACTGAAGCTTTCTTT.